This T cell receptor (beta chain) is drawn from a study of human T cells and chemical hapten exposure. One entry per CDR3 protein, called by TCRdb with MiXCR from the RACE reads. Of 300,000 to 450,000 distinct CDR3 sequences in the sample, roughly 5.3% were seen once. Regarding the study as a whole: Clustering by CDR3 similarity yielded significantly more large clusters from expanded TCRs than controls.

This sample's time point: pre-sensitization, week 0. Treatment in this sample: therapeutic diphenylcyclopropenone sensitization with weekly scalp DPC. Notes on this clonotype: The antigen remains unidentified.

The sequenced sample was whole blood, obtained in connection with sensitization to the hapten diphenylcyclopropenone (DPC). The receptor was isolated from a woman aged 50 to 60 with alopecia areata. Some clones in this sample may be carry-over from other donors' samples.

This CDR3 is CASSGLGDTEAFF. In nucleotides, the CDR3 is TGTGCCAGCTCCGGCCTCGGGGACACTGAAGCTTTCTTT. The V call is TRBV18, the J call TRBJ1-1; no reliable D call. Trimming removed 6 bases from V and 3 bases from J, with 11 bases in between. Germline V gene sequence: CDR1 KGHSH, CDR2 LQKENI. The CDR3 is 13 amino acids. The full variable domain, its missing parts supplied by reference TRBV18 and TRBJ1-1, is NAGVMQNPRHLVRRRGQEARLRCSPMKGHSHVYWYRQLPEEGLKFMVYLQKENIIDESGMPKERFSAEFPKEGPSILRIQQVVRGDSAAYFCASSGLGDTEAFFGQGTRLTVV.